A selection of T cell receptor beta chains follows, all from one sample in a study of long-term antiretroviral therapy in people with HIV. Sequencing used immunoSEQ multiplex PCR; TCRdb keeps in-frame clones, though not all of them. The table includes some 12,000 clones, about four fifths detected once. The sample here was unsorted PBMCs, taken around 8 years after starting antiretroviral therapy. The receptors derive from a man between 50 and 59 years old with HIV. Both conserved end residues are part of each CDR3. D genes are given only for firm matches. Size values are once, few and many counts, or a class for expanded clones, and some rows have none.

CDR3 protein: CASSLDQSHTGGAWNTEAFF
CDR3 DNA: TGTGCCAGCAGCTTAGATCAGTCCCATACAGGGGGCGCCTGGAACACTGAAGCTTTCTTT
J gene: TRBJ1-1
clone size: .
V gene: TRBV11-2
D gene: TRBD1

CDR3 protein: CASSLGTEAFF
CDR3 DNA: TGTGCCAGCAGCTTAGGCACTGAAGCTTTCTTT
J gene: TRBJ1-1
clone size: .
V gene: TRBV7-8
D gene: .

CDR3 protein: CASSPLAAPSYNEQFF
CDR3 DNA: TGTGCCAGCAGCCCTCTAGCGGCCCCCTCCTACAATGAGCAGTTCTTC
J gene: TRBJ2-1
clone size: .
V gene: TRBV7-3
D gene: TRBD2

CDR3 protein: CASSLALDRGGLGGGYTF
CDR3 DNA: TGTGCCAGCAGTTTAGCCCTAGATAGGGGGGGCTTAGGCGGTGGCTACACCTTC
J gene: TRBJ1-2
clone size: few
V gene: TRBV27
D gene: .

CDR3 protein: CASSDRVAYEQYF
CDR3 DNA: TGTGCCAGCAGTGACAGGGTTGCCTACGAGCAGTACTTC
J gene: TRBJ2-7
clone size: .
V gene: TRBV2
D gene: .

CDR3 protein: CASSPMGGGNTIYF
CDR3 DNA: TGTGCCAGCAGTCCCATGGGCGGTGGAAACACCATATATTTT
J gene: TRBJ1-3
clone size: few
V gene: TRBV6-6
D gene: .

CDR3 protein: CASSPGLAAQYF
CDR3 DNA: TGTGCCAGCAGCCCTGGACTAGCCGCCCAGTACTTC
J gene: TRBJ2-5
clone size: .
V gene: TRBV11-1
D gene: TRBD2

CDR3 protein: CSAGAGNEQFF
CDR3 DNA: TGCAGTGCTGGGGCGGGGAATGAGCAGTTCTTC
J gene: TRBJ2-1
clone size: .
V gene: TRBV20-1
D gene: .

CDR3 protein: CASSLAPTGGVYGYTF
CDR3 DNA: TGCGCCAGCAGCTTGGCCCCGACAGGGGGCGTCTATGGCTACACCTTC
J gene: TRBJ1-2
clone size: .
V gene: TRBV5-1
D gene: TRBD1

CDR3 protein: CASSEVGLRVLGHYGYTF
CDR3 DNA: TGTGCCAGCAGTGAAGTTGGCCTCAGGGTTCTAGGGCACTATGGCTACACCTTC
J gene: TRBJ1-2
clone size: .
V gene: TRBV6-1
D gene: .

CDR3 protein: CASSLGQMSTDTQYF
CDR3 DNA: TGTGCCAGCAGCTTAGGACAGATGAGCACAGATACGCAGTATTTT
J gene: TRBJ2-3
clone size: .
V gene: TRBV7-2
D gene: .

CDR3 protein: CAWSSDFRAANGYTF
CDR3 DNA: TGTGCCTGGAGTTCCGATTTCCGGGCAGCGAATGGCTACACCTTC
J gene: TRBJ1-2
clone size: .
V gene: TRBV30
D gene: .

CDR3 protein: CASSKGTGDGYTF
CDR3 DNA: TGTGCCAGTAGTAAAGGGACAGGGGATGGCTACACCTTC
J gene: TRBJ1-2
clone size: .
V gene: TRBV19
D gene: TRBD1

CDR3 protein: CASSQEGGFYSNQPQHF
CDR3 DNA: TGTGCCAGCAGCCAAGAAGGGGGCTTCTATAGCAATCAGCCCCAGCATTTT
J gene: TRBJ1-5
clone size: .
V gene: TRBV4-2
D gene: TRBD1

CDR3 protein: CASSLVEEQAFF
CDR3 DNA: TGTGCCAGCAGCTTAGTAGAGGAGCAAGCTTTCTTT
J gene: TRBJ1-1
clone size: .
V gene: TRBV7-8
D gene: .

CDR3 protein: CASSDTDRPYEQYF
CDR3 DNA: TGTGCCAGTAGTGATACGGACCGCCCCTACGAGCAGTACTTC
J gene: TRBJ2-7
clone size: .
V gene: TRBV19
D gene: .

CDR3 protein: CASSVGRSGGAIDTQYF
CDR3 DNA: TGTGCCAGCAGCGTAGGCCGTAGCGGGGGGGCAATAGATACGCAGTATTTT
J gene: TRBJ2-3
clone size: .
V gene: TRBV9
D gene: TRBD2

CDR3 protein: CAWSPGLDINEQFF
CDR3 DNA: TGTGCCTGGAGTCCGGGACTAGATATAAATGAGCAGTTCTTC
J gene: TRBJ2-1
clone size: .
V gene: TRBV30
D gene: TRBD2

CDR3 protein: CASSQTTLGEKLFF
CDR3 DNA: TGCGCCAGCAGCCAAACCACCCTTGGGGAAAAACTGTTTTTT
J gene: TRBJ1-4
clone size: .
V gene: TRBV4-1
D gene: .

CDR3 protein: CASSPRAGETGNTIYF
CDR3 DNA: TGTGCCAGCTCACCGAGAGCGGGGGAAACTGGAAACACCATATATTTT
J gene: TRBJ1-3
clone size: .
V gene: TRBV18
D gene: .

CDR3 protein: CASRRGTGGAYYYNEQFF
CDR3 DNA: TGTGCCAGCCGACGGGGGACAGGGGGCGCTTATTACTACAATGAGCAGTTCTTC
J gene: TRBJ2-1
clone size: .
V gene: TRBV7-2
D gene: TRBD1

CDR3 protein: CASSPSGGFQPQHF
CDR3 DNA: TGTGCCAGCAGCCCTAGCGGGGGATTCCAGCCCCAGCATTTT
J gene: TRBJ1-5
clone size: .
V gene: TRBV7-9
D gene: .

CDR3 protein: CASSLGRDSYEQYF
CDR3 DNA: TGCGCCAGCAGCTTAGGCAGGGACTCCTACGAGCAGTACTTC
J gene: TRBJ2-7
clone size: .
V gene: TRBV5-1
D gene: .

CDR3 protein: CASSSGRGRGTDTQYF
CDR3 DNA: TGTGCCAGCAGCTCCGGCCGGGGAAGGGGCACAGATACGCAGTATTTT
J gene: TRBJ2-3
clone size: .
V gene: TRBV7-3
D gene: .

CDR3 protein: CASSSGDYQPQHF
CDR3 DNA: TGTGCCAGCAGTTCGGGCGATTATCAGCCCCAGCATTTT
J gene: TRBJ1-5
clone size: once
V gene: TRBV6-1
D gene: .

CDR3 protein: CASSSTGEDGYTF
CDR3 DNA: TGTGCCAGCAGTTCGACAGGGGAGGACGGCTACACCTTC
J gene: TRBJ1-2
clone size: .
V gene: TRBV27
D gene: TRBD1

CDR3 protein: CASSLEVTDSYEQYF
CDR3 DNA: TGTGCCAGCAGCTTGGAGGTCACCGACTCCTACGAGCAGTACTTC
J gene: TRBJ2-7
clone size: .
V gene: TRBV5-6
D gene: .

CDR3 protein: CATPQTSGPGELFF
CDR3 DNA: TGTGCCACCCCACAGACTTCGGGTCCCGGGGAGCTGTTTTTT
J gene: TRBJ2-2
clone size: .
V gene: TRBV10-3
D gene: .

CDR3 protein: CASVGTGNTGELFF
CDR3 DNA: TGTGCCAGCGTAGGGACGGGAAACACCGGGGAGCTGTTTTTT
J gene: TRBJ2-2
clone size: .
V gene: TRBV2
D gene: .

CDR3 protein: CASSLLGGGNEKLFF
CDR3 DNA: TGTGCCAGCAGTTTACTAGGGGGCGGGAATGAAAAACTGTTTTTT
J gene: TRBJ1-4
clone size: .
V gene: TRBV28
D gene: TRBD1

CDR3 protein: CASSEASSYEQYF
CDR3 DNA: TGTGCCAGCAGTGAAGCCAGCTCCTACGAGCAGTACTTC
J gene: TRBJ2-7
clone size: .
V gene: TRBV2
D gene: .

CDR3 protein: CASSVGQGGYEQYF
CDR3 DNA: TGTGCCAGCAGCGTGGGACAGGGAGGATACGAGCAGTACTTC
J gene: TRBJ2-7
clone size: once
V gene: TRBV9
D gene: TRBD1

CDR3 protein: CASSYGLAGTNEQFF
CDR3 DNA: TGTGCCAGCAGTTACGGACTAGCGGGGACCAATGAGCAGTTCTTC
J gene: TRBJ2-1
clone size: .
V gene: TRBV6-6
D gene: TRBD2

CDR3 protein: CASSAPGLAANIQYF
CDR3 DNA: TGTGCCAGCAGTGCCCCGGGACTAGCGGCTAACATTCAGTACTTC
J gene: TRBJ2-4
clone size: .
V gene: TRBV2
D gene: TRBD2

CDR3 protein: CASKDEKLFF
CDR3 DNA: TGTGCCAGCAAGGACGAAAAACTGTTTTTT
J gene: TRBJ1-4
clone size: once
V gene: TRBV2
D gene: .

CDR3 protein: CASSFEGIEQFF
CDR3 DNA: TGTGCCAGCAGCTTTGAGGGGATTGAGCAGTTCTTC
J gene: TRBJ2-1
clone size: .
V gene: TRBV11-2
D gene: .

CDR3 protein: CATSRDQLAGEGTDTQYF
CDR3 DNA: TGTGCCACCAGCAGAGATCAATTAGCGGGCGAGGGGACAGATACGCAGTATTTT
J gene: TRBJ2-3
clone size: once
V gene: TRBV15
D gene: TRBD2

CDR3 protein: CASSLGNGDGYEQYF
CDR3 DNA: TGTGCCAGCAGCTTGGGAAACGGGGATGGATACGAGCAGTACTTC
J gene: TRBJ2-7
clone size: .
V gene: TRBV5-6
D gene: .

CDR3 protein: CASSDWGGESQYF
CDR3 DNA: TGTGCCAGCAGTGACTGGGGGGGCGAGTCACAGTATTTT
J gene: TRBJ2-3
clone size: .
V gene: TRBV4-2
D gene: .

CDR3 protein: CASSEGSVFSGANVLTF
CDR3 DNA: TGTGCCAGCAGTGAAGGATCGGTGTTCTCTGGGGCCAACGTCCTGACTTTC
J gene: TRBJ2-6
clone size: few
V gene: TRBV2
D gene: .

CDR3 protein: CSVEEGAAYGYTF
CDR3 DNA: TGCAGCGTTGAAGAAGGAGCAGCTTATGGCTACACCTTC
J gene: TRBJ1-2
clone size: .
V gene: TRBV29-1
D gene: .